These T cell receptor beta chains were read from a single sample in a study of cytomegalovirus exposure and HLA in healthy donors. Sequencing used immunoSEQ multiplex PCR; TCRdb keeps in-frame clones, though not all of them. The sample holds about 140,000 clones, about 75% seen once. Sequencing was carried out using PBMCs. These receptors all stem from a man younger than 35 in good health and CMV-seronegative. The CDR3 runs from the conserved cysteine through the conserved F or W. Fields, in order: D gene, clone size, J gene, V gene, CDR3 DNA, CDR3 protein. The D gene is left open where the match is weak. Expanded clones are given a class, and other clones once, few, many or no size at all.

d_call: .
clone_size: .
j_call: TRBJ2-7
v_call: TRBV29-1
cdr3_nt: TGCAGCGTTGGGGGGCGAGAGCAGTACTTC
cdr3_aa: CSVGGREQYF

d_call: TRBD1
clone_size: once
j_call: TRBJ2-6
v_call: TRBV19
cdr3_nt: TGTGCCAGTAGTAGGGACAGGGGGCAAGAGGCCAACGTCCTGACTTTC
cdr3_aa: CASSRDRGQEANVLTF

d_call: TRBD2
clone_size: .
j_call: TRBJ2-2
v_call: TRBV25-1
cdr3_nt: TGTGCCAGCAGTGAATACCCTAGCGGGGGGGTGAACACCGGGGAGCTGTTTTTT
cdr3_aa: CASSEYPSGGVNTGELFF

d_call: .
clone_size: .
j_call: TRBJ2-5
v_call: TRBV7-9
cdr3_nt: TGTGCCAGCAGCGGGGGGGCTCAAGAGACCCAGTACTTC
cdr3_aa: CASSGGAQETQYF

d_call: TRBD1
clone_size: .
j_call: TRBJ2-7
v_call: TRBV6-5
cdr3_nt: TGTGCCAGCAGTTACGGTGGGACAGGGGGATACGAGCAGTACTTC
cdr3_aa: CASSYGGTGGYEQYF

d_call: .
clone_size: .
j_call: TRBJ2-7
v_call: TRBV5-1
cdr3_nt: TGCGCCAGCAGTTACAGTGGCAACGAGCAGTACTTC
cdr3_aa: CASSYSGNEQYF

d_call: TRBD2
clone_size: .
j_call: TRBJ2-3
v_call: TRBV5-1
cdr3_nt: TGCGCCAGCAGCTCGGGACTAGCGGGAGGGGCAGATACGCAGTATTTT
cdr3_aa: CASSSGLAGGADTQYF

d_call: TRBD2
clone_size: .
j_call: TRBJ2-1
v_call: TRBV7-2
cdr3_nt: TGTGCCAGCAGTCCCAGCGGGGGGAGCTCCTACAATGAGCAGTTCTTC
cdr3_aa: CASSPSGGSSYNEQFF

d_call: .
clone_size: few
j_call: TRBJ2-1
v_call: TRBV5-4
cdr3_nt: TGTGCCAGCAGCTTTGGGGGGGGGCAGGGGAATGAGCAGTTCTTC
cdr3_aa: CASSFGGGQGNEQFF

d_call: TRBD1
clone_size: .
j_call: TRBJ2-7
v_call: TRBV10-3
cdr3_nt: TGTGCCATCAGTGAGTCGACAGGGGTACACGAGCAGTACTTC
cdr3_aa: CAISESTGVHEQYF

d_call: TRBD1
clone_size: few
j_call: TRBJ1-6
v_call: TRBV30
cdr3_nt: TGTGCCTGGAGTTTCCGGGACAGCTATAATTCACCCCTCCACTTT
cdr3_aa: CAWSFRDSYNSPLHF

d_call: TRBD1
clone_size: few
j_call: TRBJ1-1
v_call: TRBV7-9
cdr3_nt: TGTGCCAGCAGCTTAGCGGGGACAGGGGTACGCGCTTTCTTT
cdr3_aa: CASSLAGTGVRAFF

d_call: TRBD1
clone_size: .
j_call: TRBJ1-2
v_call: TRBV11-2
cdr3_nt: TGTGCCAGCAGCTCCCAGGGGGCTTGGGGCTACACCTTC
cdr3_aa: CASSSQGAWGYTF

d_call: .
clone_size: .
j_call: TRBJ1-4
v_call: TRBV28
cdr3_nt: TGTGCCAGCAGCCCTTGGGGGGGGCGGGGGCCGGGGAATGAAAAACTGTTTTTT
cdr3_aa: CASSPWGGRGPGNEKLFF

d_call: .
clone_size: once
j_call: TRBJ2-7
v_call: TRBV19
cdr3_nt: TGTGCCAGTAGTAACAGGGCAGGTTACGAGCAGTACTTC
cdr3_aa: CASSNRAGYEQYF

d_call: TRBD1
clone_size: few
j_call: TRBJ1-5
v_call: TRBV7-6
cdr3_nt: TGTGCCAGCAGCTTAGAGGGGGGGACAGGGGGCTCTTCCCAGCATTTT
cdr3_aa: CASSLEGGTGGSSQHF

d_call: .
clone_size: .
j_call: TRBJ2-3
v_call: TRBV29-1
cdr3_nt: TGCAGCGTTGAAGAGGGGGCAAGGACAGATACGCAGTATTTT
cdr3_aa: CSVEEGARTDTQYF

d_call: .
clone_size: .
j_call: TRBJ2-1
v_call: TRBV9
cdr3_nt: TGTGCCAGCAGCGGGACACCACCCGCCTCCTACAATGAGCAGTTCTTC
cdr3_aa: CASSGTPPASYNEQFF

d_call: .
clone_size: once
j_call: TRBJ1-5
v_call: TRBV27
cdr3_nt: TGTGCCAGCAGTTTATCGGAGTATAGCAATCAGCCCCAGCATTTT
cdr3_aa: CASSLSEYSNQPQHF

d_call: TRBD1
clone_size: once
j_call: TRBJ2-2
v_call: TRBV11-3
cdr3_nt: TGTGCCAGCAGCTCGAACAGGGGGACCGGGGAGCTGTTTTTT
cdr3_aa: CASSSNRGTGELFF

d_call: .
clone_size: .
j_call: TRBJ1-5
v_call: TRBV6-6
cdr3_nt: TGTGCCAGCAGTTACTTCGGGGTGAGCAATCAGCCCCAGCATTTT
cdr3_aa: CASSYFGVSNQPQHF

d_call: .
clone_size: .
j_call: TRBJ2-3
v_call: TRBV28
cdr3_nt: TGTGCCAGCAGTTTACTCCGTGGCAGATCCACAGATACGCAGTATTTT
cdr3_aa: CASSLLRGRSTDTQYF

d_call: TRBD1
clone_size: few
j_call: TRBJ1-4
v_call: TRBV7-2
cdr3_nt: TGTGCCAGCAGCCCTCCGGGACAGGTTAATGAAAAACTGTTTTTT
cdr3_aa: CASSPPGQVNEKLFF

d_call: .
clone_size: .
j_call: TRBJ1-2
v_call: TRBV6-1
cdr3_nt: TGTGCCAGCATAATGAGTGAGGGGGATGGCTACACCTTC
cdr3_aa: CASIMSEGDGYTF

d_call: TRBD1
clone_size: .
j_call: TRBJ2-1
v_call: TRBV6-4
cdr3_nt: TGTGCCAGCAGTCGGGACAGCGTCTACAATGAGCAGTTCTTC
cdr3_aa: CASSRDSVYNEQFF

d_call: TRBD2
clone_size: .
j_call: TRBJ2-7
v_call: TRBV30
cdr3_nt: TGTGCCTGGATTAAACCGGGACTAGCGGGGGGCCTCTCTTACGAGCAGTACTTC
cdr3_aa: CAWIKPGLAGGLSYEQYF

d_call: .
clone_size: .
j_call: TRBJ2-1
v_call: TRBV10-3
cdr3_nt: TGTGCCATCAGTGAGCTTCAGGAGCAGTTCTTC
cdr3_aa: CAISELQEQFF

d_call: TRBD1
clone_size: .
j_call: TRBJ2-2
v_call: TRBV30
cdr3_nt: TGTGCCTGGAGTATGCTTAATCCGGACAGGGGTCTCACCGGGGAGCTGTTTTTT
cdr3_aa: CAWSMLNPDRGLTGELFF

d_call: TRBD1
clone_size: .
j_call: TRBJ2-1
v_call: TRBV18
cdr3_nt: TGTGCCAGCTCAGCAGGACAGGCAGACAATGAGCAGTTCTTC
cdr3_aa: CASSAGQADNEQFF

d_call: TRBD1
clone_size: .
j_call: TRBJ2-7
v_call: TRBV7-9
cdr3_nt: TGTGCCAGCAGCTTAGGAGGGACAGGGGGGGACGAGCAGTACTTC
cdr3_aa: CASSLGGTGGDEQYF

d_call: TRBD2
clone_size: .
j_call: TRBJ2-3
v_call: TRBV11-2
cdr3_nt: TGTGCCAGCAGCTTAGATGGTGGGGGTGCAGGGAGGGACGCAGATACGCAGTATTTT
cdr3_aa: CASSLDGGGAGRDADTQYF

d_call: .
clone_size: .
j_call: TRBJ2-3
v_call: TRBV30
cdr3_nt: TGTGCCTGGAGTGCACGACTCAGAGCTAGCACAGATACGCAGTATTTT
cdr3_aa: CAWSARLRASTDTQYF

d_call: TRBD1
clone_size: .
j_call: TRBJ1-1
v_call: TRBV6-1
cdr3_nt: TGTGCCAGCAGTGCAAAACAGGGGGCCGGGACTGAAGCTTTCTTT
cdr3_aa: CASSAKQGAGTEAFF

d_call: .
clone_size: few
j_call: TRBJ1-1
v_call: TRBV7-8
cdr3_nt: TGTGCCAGCAGCTTAACCCAGGTTACCACTGAAGCTTTCTTT
cdr3_aa: CASSLTQVTTEAFF

d_call: TRBD2
clone_size: .
j_call: TRBJ2-1
v_call: TRBV9
cdr3_nt: TGTGCCAGCAGCCCACGGACTAGCGGGCTCTACAATGAGCAGTTCTTC
cdr3_aa: CASSPRTSGLYNEQFF

d_call: TRBD2
clone_size: .
j_call: TRBJ2-2
v_call: TRBV29-1
cdr3_nt: TGCAGCGTTGTCGGGGGGAGCGGGGAGCTGTTTTTT
cdr3_aa: CSVVGGSGELFF

d_call: .
clone_size: once
j_call: TRBJ2-7
v_call: TRBV11-2
cdr3_nt: TGTGCCAGCAGTCCTCATCAGGACAGAACCTACGAGCAGTACTTC
cdr3_aa: CASSPHQDRTYEQYF

d_call: .
clone_size: .
j_call: TRBJ2-5
v_call: TRBV2
cdr3_nt: TGTGCCAGCAGTCGGCAGGTCGGCGAGACCCAGTACTTC
cdr3_aa: CASSRQVGETQYF

d_call: .
clone_size: .
j_call: TRBJ2-7
v_call: TRBV6-1
cdr3_nt: TGTGCCAGCCGGTCTACCTACGAGCAGTACTTC
cdr3_aa: CASRSTYEQYF

d_call: TRBD1
clone_size: .
j_call: TRBJ2-7
v_call: TRBV5-1
cdr3_nt: TGCGCCAGCAGCCTGGGACAGGGGGCAGCCTACGAGCAGTACTTC
cdr3_aa: CASSLGQGAAYEQYF

d_call: .
clone_size: .
j_call: TRBJ2-3
v_call: TRBV18
cdr3_nt: TGTGCCAGCTCACCACCTCCGGGATCAGATACGCAGTATTTT
cdr3_aa: CASSPPPGSDTQYF

d_call: .
clone_size: once
j_call: TRBJ1-5
v_call: TRBV7-2
cdr3_nt: TGTGCCAGCAGCCTTAGAGTACAGAAGGGGCCTAATCAGCCCCAGCATTTT
cdr3_aa: CASSLRVQKGPNQPQHF

d_call: TRBD1
clone_size: .
j_call: TRBJ1-1
v_call: TRBV5-4
cdr3_nt: TGTGCCAGCAGCTTACCACGACAGGGGGCGCACGGCACTGAAGCTTTCTTT
cdr3_aa: CASSLPRQGAHGTEAFF

d_call: TRBD1
clone_size: few
j_call: TRBJ1-1
v_call: TRBV7-8
cdr3_nt: TGTGCCAGCAGCTATCGGACAGGGAACACTGAAGCTTTCTTT
cdr3_aa: CASSYRTGNTEAFF

d_call: TRBD1
clone_size: .
j_call: TRBJ2-7
v_call: TRBV11-2
cdr3_nt: TGTGCCAGCAGCACTTCGACCACAGGGGCCCTCAACGAGCAGTACTTC
cdr3_aa: CASSTSTTGALNEQYF

d_call: .
clone_size: .
j_call: TRBJ1-1
v_call: TRBV6-6
cdr3_nt: TGTGCCAGCAGTTACTATCACAGGGAGCATGCTTTCTTT
cdr3_aa: CASSYYHREHAFF

d_call: .
clone_size: .
j_call: TRBJ2-7
v_call: TRBV7-8
cdr3_nt: TGTGCCAGCAGCCCCGTCGGCCAGGGCGAGCAGTACTTC
cdr3_aa: CASSPVGQGEQYF

d_call: .
clone_size: few
j_call: TRBJ2-7
v_call: TRBV13
cdr3_nt: TGTGCCAGCAGCTTAAGGGGACTTCTCTCCTACGAGCAGTACTTC
cdr3_aa: CASSLRGLLSYEQYF

d_call: .
clone_size: few
j_call: TRBJ2-2
v_call: TRBV11-3
cdr3_nt: TGTGCCAGCAGCTTAAGCGGGACCGGGGAGCTGTTTTTT
cdr3_aa: CASSLSGTGELFF

d_call: TRBD2
clone_size: .
j_call: TRBJ2-5
v_call: TRBV15
cdr3_nt: TGTGCCACCAGCAGGGAGAGTTCTAGCGGGTACCAAGAGACCCAGTACTTC
cdr3_aa: CATSRESSSGYQETQYF

d_call: .
clone_size: .
j_call: TRBJ2-2
v_call: TRBV7-3
cdr3_nt: TGTGCCAGCAGCTTAACGAATGCGGGCCGGGTGAACACCGGGGAGCTGTTTTTT
cdr3_aa: CASSLTNAGRVNTGELFF

d_call: .
clone_size: .
j_call: TRBJ1-3
v_call: TRBV10-1
cdr3_nt: TGCGCCAGCATTACAATACAGGGCCTCTCCTCTGGAAACACCATATATTTT
cdr3_aa: CASITIQGLSSGNTIYF

d_call: .
clone_size: .
j_call: TRBJ1-1
v_call: TRBV10-3
cdr3_nt: TGTGCCATCACTAAGGACATGGGGAACACTGAAGCTTTCTTT
cdr3_aa: CAITKDMGNTEAFF

d_call: .
clone_size: .
j_call: TRBJ2-7
v_call: TRBV7-9
cdr3_nt: TGTGCCAGCAGCTTAGCGTACCGGGGATACGAGCAGTACTTC
cdr3_aa: CASSLAYRGYEQYF

d_call: TRBD2
clone_size: .
j_call: TRBJ2-2
v_call: TRBV30
cdr3_nt: TGTGCCTGGAGTGGAATTGGACTAGCGGGATCCGCCGGGGAGCTGTTTTTT
cdr3_aa: CAWSGIGLAGSAGELFF

d_call: .
clone_size: .
j_call: TRBJ2-7
v_call: TRBV5-6
cdr3_nt: TGTGCCAGCAGCTTTGCGACTGCCTCAAACTACGAGCAGTACTTC
cdr3_aa: CASSFATASNYEQYF